This is a list of T cell receptor beta chains from one sample in a study of cytomegalovirus exposure and HLA in healthy donors. Clones were read by immunoSEQ multiplex PCR, and TCRdb kept only the in-frame ones, dropping some. The sample shows 63,000 or so clones, approximately 79% of them seen only once. Sequenced material: PBMCs. The receptors derive from a woman in her 30s in good health and CMV-seronegative. Each CDR3 is given with its conserved first and last residue. A D gene is named only where the DNA matches it firmly. Rows give clone size only sometimes, using once, few, many, or a class for an expanded clone.

-	TRBJ2-3	-	TRBV14	TGTGCCAGCAGCCAAGATGAGCTTGGTGGACTCACCACAGATACGCAGTATTTT	CASSQDELGGLTTDTQYF
-	TRBJ1-1	TRBD1	TRBV27	TGTGCCAGCAGTTTAAATGGACAGGGGAACACTGAAGCTTTCTTT	CASSLNGQGNTEAFF
-	TRBJ2-1	TRBD2	TRBV13	TGTGCCAGCAGCTTACAAGGACTAGCGGACAATGAGCAGTTCTTC	CASSLQGLADNEQFF
-	TRBJ1-1	TRBD1	TRBV19	TGTGCCAGTAGTCTATTAAACAGGGGGGAGAACACTGAAGCTTTCTTT	CASSLLNRGENTEAFF
-	TRBJ2-3	-	TRBV7-9	TGTGCCAGCAGCTTTCACGGGGGACAGACAGATACGCAGTATTTT	CASSFHGGQTDTQYF
-	TRBJ1-3	-	TRBV18	TGTGCCAGCTCACCGGCTTCTGGAAACACCATATATTTT	CASSPASGNTIYF
once	TRBJ1-4	-	TRBV7-9	TGTGCCAGCAGCTTACTACAGCTAAATGAAAAACTGTTTTTT	CASSLLQLNEKLFF
-	TRBJ1-1	-	TRBV19	TGTGCCAGTTGGGCCTGGAACACTGAAGCTTTCTTT	CASWAWNTEAFF
-	TRBJ2-3	-	TRBV5-1	TGCGCCAGCAGCTTGGCCAGGGGCGGGGGAGGAAGCCCAGTAACAGATACGCAGTATTTT	CASSLARGGGGSPVTDTQYF
-	TRBJ2-6	TRBD1	TRBV4-1	TGCGCCAGCAGCCACCTAGGGGGACAGTCCTCTGGGGCCAACGTCCTGACTTTC	CASSHLGGQSSGANVLTF
few	TRBJ1-1	-	TRBV4-1	TGCGCCAGCAGCCAAGAAGCAGGGTGGGCTGAAGCTTTCTTT	CASSQEAGWAEAFF